These T cell receptor beta chains were read from a single sample in a study of CD8 T cells in Susac syndrome. TCRdb used MiXCR to reprocess the immunoSEQ multiplex PCR reads, holding one entry per CDR3 protein. The data hold about 240,000 distinct CDR3 sequences, with 90% to 96% observed a single time. Sequencing input: CD4+ T cells from PBMCs. These receptors came from a human donor with Susac syndrome. Both conserved end residues are part of each CDR3. Fields, in order: V gene, J gene, D gene, CDR3 protein, CDR3 DNA. The D gene is left open where the match is weak.

v_call: TRBV7-7; j_call: TRBJ2-3; d_call: -; cdr3_aa: CASSLSPDSTDTQYF; cdr3_nt: TGTGCTAGCAGCTTATCCCCAGATAGCACAGATACGCAGTATTTT
v_call: TRBV11-2; j_call: TRBJ2-1; d_call: -; cdr3_aa: CASSLGYRAGGVNEQFF; cdr3_nt: TGTGCCAGCAGCTTAGGTTACAGGGCCGGAGGTGTGAATGAGCAGTTCTTC
v_call: TRBV5-1; j_call: TRBJ1-1; d_call: -; cdr3_aa: CASSLKGDDTEAFF; cdr3_nt: TGCGCCAGCAGCTTGAAAGGGGACGACACTGAAGCTTTCTTT
v_call: TRBV10-3; j_call: TRBJ2-5; d_call: -; cdr3_aa: CAITPEWSGTQYF; cdr3_nt: TGTGCCATCACCCCCGAATGGAGCGGGACCCAGTACTTC
v_call: TRBV20-1; j_call: TRBJ2-3; d_call: -; cdr3_aa: CSAPRAQSTDTQYF; cdr3_nt: TGCAGTGCTCCCCGGGCCCAGAGCACAGATACGCAGTATTTT
v_call: TRBV5-6; j_call: TRBJ2-2; d_call: -; cdr3_aa: CASSQKYSGAGELFF; cdr3_nt: TGTGCCAGCAGCCAAAAATATAGTGGCGCCGGGGAGCTGTTTTTT
v_call: TRBV29-1; j_call: TRBJ1-2; d_call: -; cdr3_aa: CSGIEGGAGVGYTF; cdr3_nt: TGCAGTGGCATCGAGGGTGGGGCAGGGGTTGGCTACACCTTC
v_call: TRBV7-9; j_call: TRBJ1-2; d_call: -; cdr3_aa: CASHDGNYGYTF; cdr3_nt: TGTGCCAGCCATGACGGGAACTATGGCTACACCTTC
v_call: TRBV20-1; j_call: TRBJ1-2; d_call: -; cdr3_aa: CSAMTGPTGYTF; cdr3_nt: TGCAGTGCTATGACGGGCCCCACTGGCTACACCTTC
v_call: TRBV11-3; j_call: TRBJ2-3; d_call: TRBD2; cdr3_aa: CASSFGLAGTDTQYF; cdr3_nt: TGTGCCAGCAGCTTCGGACTAGCGGGCACAGATACGCAGTATTTT